The clone carrying this T cell receptor beta chain occurred many times. This sample is part of a study of Graves' ophthalmopathy and Graves' hyperthyroidism. The CDR3 extends over 16 amino acids. Germline CDR1 and CDR2: MNHEY and SMNVEV (reference sequence). The V end lost 4 bases, the J end lost 5 bases, and 18 bases lay between the germline ends. Amplification from RNA transcripts yielded the TCR beta CDR3 regions. Amplification began with first-round RT-PCR using HTBI primers, then second-round multiplex PCR was performed. TCRdb analysed the multiplex PCR reads with MiXCR anew, one entry per CDR3 protein. Among a few hundred thousand distinct CDR3 sequences, less than 20% were seen once, and the ten largest hold 7%.

The receptor comes from a woman aged 18-29 years with stable Graves' hyperthyroidism. The sequenced sample consisted of peripheral blood. V gene TRBV27 combines with J gene TRBJ1-5, with TRBD1 as a possible D gene (6 bases). The CDR3 nucleotides read TGTGCCAGCAGTTCCCTAGACAGGATAGGGCATCAGCCCCAGCATTTT. This gives the protein CASSSLDRIGHQPQHF.